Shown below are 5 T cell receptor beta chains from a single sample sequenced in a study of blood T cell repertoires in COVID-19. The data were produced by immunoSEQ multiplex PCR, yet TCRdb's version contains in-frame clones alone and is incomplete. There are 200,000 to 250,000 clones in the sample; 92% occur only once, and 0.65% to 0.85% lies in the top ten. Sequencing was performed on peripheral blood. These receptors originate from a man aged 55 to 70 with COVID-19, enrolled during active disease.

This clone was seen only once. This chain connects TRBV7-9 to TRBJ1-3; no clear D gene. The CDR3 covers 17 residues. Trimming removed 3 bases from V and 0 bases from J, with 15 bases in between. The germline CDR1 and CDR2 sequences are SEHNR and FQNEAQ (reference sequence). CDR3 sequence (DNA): TGTGCCAGCAGCTTTTCTCACGGAGGGTCCTCTGGAAACACCATATATTTT. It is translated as CASSFSHGGSSGNTIYF.

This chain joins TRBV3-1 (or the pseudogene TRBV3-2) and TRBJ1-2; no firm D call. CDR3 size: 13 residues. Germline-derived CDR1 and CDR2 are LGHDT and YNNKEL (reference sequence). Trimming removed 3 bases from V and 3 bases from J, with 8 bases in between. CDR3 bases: TGTGCCAGCAGCCACGCCACTGACTATGGCTACACCTTC. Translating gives CASSHATDYGYTF.

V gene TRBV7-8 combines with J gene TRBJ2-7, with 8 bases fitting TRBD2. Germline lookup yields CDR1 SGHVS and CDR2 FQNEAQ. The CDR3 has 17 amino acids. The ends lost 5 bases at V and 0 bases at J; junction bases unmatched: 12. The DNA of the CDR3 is TGTGCCAGCAGCCGCATGCGTGGACGGGGGGGCTCCTACGAGCAGTACTTC. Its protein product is CASSRMRGRGGSYEQYF.

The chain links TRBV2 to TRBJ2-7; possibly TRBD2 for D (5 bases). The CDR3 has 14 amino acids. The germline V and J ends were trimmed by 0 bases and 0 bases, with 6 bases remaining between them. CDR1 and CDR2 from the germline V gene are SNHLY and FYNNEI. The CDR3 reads CASSEATISYEQYF. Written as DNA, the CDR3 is TGTGCCAGCAGTGAAGCGACTATCTCCTACGAGCAGTACTTC.

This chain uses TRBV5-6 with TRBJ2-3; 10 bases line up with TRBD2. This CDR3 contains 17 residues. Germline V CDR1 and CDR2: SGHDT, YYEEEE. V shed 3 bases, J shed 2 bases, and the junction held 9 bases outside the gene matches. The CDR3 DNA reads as TGTGCCAGCAGCTATATTCAACTAGCGGGATCCACAGATACGCAGTATTTT. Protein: CASSYIQLAGSTDTQYF.